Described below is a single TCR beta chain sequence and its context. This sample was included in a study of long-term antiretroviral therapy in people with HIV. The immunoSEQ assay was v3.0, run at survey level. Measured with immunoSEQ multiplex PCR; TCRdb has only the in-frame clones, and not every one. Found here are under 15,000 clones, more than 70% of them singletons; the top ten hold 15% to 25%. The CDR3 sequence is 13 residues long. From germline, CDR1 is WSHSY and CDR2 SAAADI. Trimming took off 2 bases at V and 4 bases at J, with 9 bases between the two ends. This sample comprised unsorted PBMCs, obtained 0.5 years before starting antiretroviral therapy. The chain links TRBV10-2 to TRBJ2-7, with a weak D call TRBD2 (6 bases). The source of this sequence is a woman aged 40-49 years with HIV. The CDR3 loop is CASSERERYEQYF. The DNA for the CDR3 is TGCGCCAGCAGTGAGCGGGAGAGATACGAGCAGTACTTC.